The 19 T cell receptor beta chains reported below all come from one sample, sequenced in a study of beta chain features in type 1 diabetes. General study results and limits: Type 1 diabetes patients showed a moderate but significant shortening of TCRB CDR3s in all four CD4+ subsets.

The antigens these receptors bind are not known. Of the isolated RNA, all was reverse transcribed, and so the sequenced material was expressed TCRB transcripts. The method was immunoSEQ multiplex PCR; TCRdb's version includes in-frame clones alone and lacks a portion of them. The sample shows 300,000 or so clones, approximately 15% of them seen only once. Sequences were obtained from naive CD4+ T cells from blood. The receptors were sampled from a woman between 18 and 30 years old with type 1 diabetes.

The V gene is TRBV7-2, the J gene TRBJ2-2, with TRBD2 matching 14 bases. Germline values: CDR1 SGHTA, CDR2 FQGNSA. V was clipped by 2 bases and J by 7 bases; unmatched bases: 12. The CDR3 covers 19 residues. Here the CDR3 DNA reads TGTGCCAGCAGCTTAAGGGGACTAGCGGGAGTTTGGTCCAGCGGGGAGCTGTTTTTT. It codes for CASSLRGLAGVWSSGELFF. Based on the CDR3 plus reference TRBV7-2 and TRBJ2-2, the full variable domain is GAGVSQSPSNKVTEKGKDVELRCDPISGHTALYWYRQSLGQGLEFLIYFQGNSAPDKSGLPSDRFSAERTGGSVSTLTIQRTQQEDSAVYLCASSLRGLAGVWSSGELFFGEGSRLTVL.

This clone was observed a handful of times. The V gene is TRBV5-1, the J gene TRBJ1-5; 9 bases are a match to TRBD1. The CDR3 contains 15 residues. Germline CDR1 is SGHRS and CDR2 is YFSETQ. J lost 4 bases, V lost 4 bases, and 6 bases had no gene match. The CDR3 loop reads CASSPDGQGNQPQHF. Written as DNA, the CDR3 is TGCGCCAGCAGCCCCGACGGACAGGGGAATCAGCCCCAGCATTTT. The full variable domain, its missing parts supplied by reference TRBV5-1 and TRBJ1-5, is KAGVTQTPRYLIKTRGQQVTLSCSPISGHRSVSWYQQTPGQGLQFLFEYFSETQRNKGNFPGRFSGRQFSNSRSEMNVSTLELGDSALYLCASSPDGQGNQPQHFGDGTRLSIL.

This sequence joins TRBV27 and TRBJ2-3; TRBD2 might be the D (5 bases). Germline-derived CDR1 and CDR2 are MNHEY and SMNVEV (reference sequence). V dropped 5 bases and J dropped 2 bases, with 11 bases sitting between them. The CDR3 consists of 14 residues. CDR3 amino acids: CASSLPGSTDTQYF. The CDR3 bases are TGTGCCAGCAGTCTACCGGGATCCACAGATACGCAGTATTTT.

The table lists this clone with a few counts. This chain uses TRBV27 with TRBJ2-7, with a tentative D call TRBD2 (6 bases). Germline assignment: CDR1 MNHEY and CDR2 SMNVEV (reference sequence). This CDR3 has 15 residues. With 3 bases removed from V and 0 bases from J, the gap between germline ends came to 12 bases. The CDR3 protein is CASSLSGPSSYEQYV. CDR3 DNA: TGTGCCAGCAGTTTGAGCGGGCCTAGCTCCTACGAGCAGTACGTC.

The sample holds a few counts of this clone. This CDR3 is CASSWNRGLRDEQFF. In DNA form, the CDR3 reads TGCGCCAGCAGCTGGAACAGGGGGCTAAGGGATGAGCAGTTCTTC. The chain joins TRBV5-1 to TRBJ2-1; 9 positions agree with TRBD1. V was clipped by 3 bases and J by 8 bases; unmatched bases: 9. Per the germline V gene, CDR1 is SGHRS and CDR2 is YFSETQ. CDR3 length: 15 residues.

The chain has TRBV2 and TRBJ1-1, with D possibly being TRBD1 (6 bases). V was clipped by 7 bases and J by 7 bases, with 19 bases between them. CDR3 length: 14 amino acids. Per germline, CDR1 SNHLY and CDR2 FYNNEI. The CDR3 region is CASIQTQGIGEAFF. The DNA for the CDR3 is TGTGCCAGCATCCAAACACAGGGAATTGGTGAAGCTTTCTTT. Drawing the rest from reference TRBV2 and TRBJ1-1, the complete variable domain is EPEVTQTPSHQVTQMGQEVILRCVPISNHLYFYWYRQILGQKVEFLVSFYNNEISEKSEIFDDQFSVERPDGSNFTLKIRSTKLEDSAMYFCASIQTQGIGEAFFGQGTRLTVV.

The J gene is TRBJ2-5, the V gene TRBV5-6, with D unclear. V gave up 3 bases and J gave up 2 bases, with 2 bases separating them. CDR1 is SGHDT, CDR2 YYEEEE, per germline. The CDR3 spans 11 residues. The CDR3 region is CASSSQETQYF. As DNA, the CDR3 is TGTGCCAGCAGCTCACAAGAGACCCAGTACTTC.

The chain is built from TRBV9 and TRBJ2-7, with 12 bases fitting TRBD2. The CDR3 loop spans 16 amino acids. Germline V gene lookup returns CDR1 SGDLS and CDR2 YYNGEE. J gave up 5 bases and V 0 bases, and 6 bases lay outside the gene matches. The DNA of the CDR3 is TGTGCCAGCAGCGTAGGCCTAGCGGGAGGGTCCAACGAGCAGTACTTC. Encoded protein: CASSVGLAGGSNEQYF.

The V call is TRBV9, the J call TRBJ2-1, with 14 bases aligning to TRBD2. V was pared by 4 bases and J by 5 bases, with 14 bases of the junction left unmatched. The CDR3 runs 19 residues. Germline V lookup: CDR1 SGDLS, CDR2 YYNGEE. Here the CDR3 DNA reads TGTGCCAGCAGCCCAGGACTAGCGGGAGGTACGACGGTTGACAATGAGCAGTTCTTC. It translates to CASSPGLAGGTTVDNEQFF. Combining the CDR3 with reference TRBV9 and TRBJ2-1 gives the whole variable domain DSGVTQTPKHLITATGQRVTLRCSPRSGDLSVYWYQQSLDQGLQFLIQYYNGEERAKGNILERFSAQQFPDLHSELNLSSLELGDSALYFCASSPGLAGGTTVDNEQFFGPGTRLTVL.

This chain joins TRBV28 and TRBJ1-5; 7 positions agree with TRBD1. The ends lost 5 bases at V and 3 bases at J; junction bases unmatched: 10. Per the germline V gene, CDR1 is MDHEN and CDR2 is SYDVKM. This CDR3 is 16 amino acids long. CDR3 coding DNA: TGTGCCAGCAGTCCCCTAGGACAGGTGCTCAATCAGCCCCAGCATTTT. It translates to CASSPLGQVLNQPQHF.

This chain links TRBV7-3 with TRBJ2-2; 9 positions agree with TRBD2. With V trimmed by 8 bases and J by 5 bases, 6 bases remained unmatched. This CDR3 spans 14 amino acids. Germline CDR1 SGHTA, CDR2 FQGTGA. The CDR3 spells CASQRLAGTGELFF. CDR3 sequence (DNA): TGTGCCAGCCAAAGGCTAGCGGGGACCGGGGAGCTGTTTTTT.

This clone was seen a handful of times. The gene calls are TRBV29-1 and TRBJ2-3; D is uncertain. The V gene's germline CDR1 is SQVTM and CDR2 ANQGSEA. CDR3 length: 14 amino acids. V was cut by 5 bases and J by 1 base, with 13 bases left in between. CDR3 sequence (DNA): TGCAGCGTTCGGGTTTCCAGCGGCACAGATACGCAGTATTTT. Translated: CSVRVSSGTDTQYF.

The chain combines TRBV28 with TRBJ2-7, with D possibly being TRBD2 (6 bases). Germline loops: CDR1 MDHEN, CDR2 SYDVKM. The CDR3 covers 14 residues. Trimming left V 7 bases short and J 6 bases short, with 19 bases between. DNA for the CDR3: TGTGCCAGCACCCGTAGCGGAACCCTTGTCGAGCAGTACTTC. Translating it yields CASTRSGTLVEQYF.

In its sample, this clone was seen a few times. This rearrangement joins TRBV5-1 to TRBJ2-1, with 10 positions matching TRBD2. Trimming took 3 bases from V and 8 from J; bases not matched to a gene: 11. Per germline, CDR1 SGHRS and CDR2 YFSETQ. This CDR3 spans 16 amino acids. The CDR3 region is CASSWLAGARGDEQFF. The CDR3 region has the DNA TGCGCCAGCAGCTGGCTAGCGGGAGCCAGGGGTGATGAGCAGTTCTTC.

This chain connects TRBV6-6 to TRBJ1-5; D not certain. Trimming stripped 8 bases from V and 0 bases from J, with 8 bases between. The CDR3 length is 13 residues. Germline V gene data show CDR1 as MNHNY and CDR2 as SVGAGI (reference sequence). CDR3 nucleotide sequence: TGTGCCAGCCGAGTTGATAGCAATCAGCCCCAGCATTTT. Translated, it gives CASRVDSNQPQHF.

The genes are TRBV6-6 and TRBJ2-7; 7 nucleotides agree with TRBD2. V lost 0 bases, J lost 0 bases, and 2 bases stayed unmatched. The CDR3 is 15 amino acids. Per the germline V gene, CDR1 is MNHNY and CDR2 is SVGAGI (reference sequence). CDR3 coding DNA: TGTGCCAGCAGTTACTCGGGGGGGAGCTCCTACGAGCAGTACGTC. It encodes CASSYSGGSSYEQYV.

The rearrangement links TRBV9 to TRBJ2-1; TRBD2 agrees at 8 bases. V was clipped by 5 bases and J by 10 bases; unmatched bases: 17. The CDR3 consists of 16 residues. The germline V gene has CDR1 SGDLS and CDR2 YYNGEE. The CDR3 reads CASSSREAGDYREQFF. CDR3 DNA: TGTGCCAGCAGTTCTAGGGAAGCGGGAGACTACAGGGAGCAGTTCTTC.

The chain joins TRBV28 to TRBJ2-2, with 9 bases aligning to TRBD1. Trimming at V came to 6 bases and at J to 3 bases, leaving 11 bases not matched to a gene. CDR1 MDHEN and CDR2 SYDVKM come from the germline V gene. The CDR3 consists of 17 residues. CDR3 protein: CASSRHPGQGDTGELFF. DNA of the CDR3: TGTGCCAGCAGCCGGCATCCGGGACAGGGAGACACCGGGGAGCTGTTTTTT. Together with reference TRBV28 and TRBJ2-2, the CDR3 gives the full variable domain: DVKVTQSSRYLVKRTGEKVFLECVQDMDHENMFWYRQDPGLGLRLIYFSYDVKMKEKGDIPEGYSVSREKKERFSLILESASTNQTSMYLCASSRHPGQGDTGELFFGEGSRLTVL.

The chain carries TRBV30 and TRBJ1-1, with no clear D. The CDR3 has 14 amino acids. V shed 2 bases and J shed 5 bases, with 15 bases lying between them. Looked up from germline, CDR1 is GTSNPN and CDR2 is SVGIG (reference sequence). This chain's CDR3 is CAWSRGTRATEAFF. CDR3 nucleotides: TGTGCCTGGAGTCGGGGAACGAGGGCGACTGAAGCTTTCTTT.